The sequence of this TCR beta chain was determined in a study of blood T cell repertoires in COVID-19. Background on the study: Italy, Spain and the United States were the sources of the convalescent and acute COVID-19 samples.

TCRdb's copy holds only in-frame clones and misses some; the assay was immunoSEQ multiplex PCR. The data hold some 43,000 clones, with about 81% observed a single time. The CDR3 contains 20 residues. V was clipped by 4 bases and J by 6 bases; unmatched bases: 18. The germline CDR1 and CDR2 sequences are MNHEY and SMNVEV (reference sequence). The receptor comes from a man aged 45-60 years with active COVID-19. V and J are TRBV27 and TRBJ2-1; 13 bases are a match to TRBD2. The sample consisted of peripheral blood. The CDR3 loop reads CASSSWGTSGDHGAVNEQFF. In nucleotides, the CDR3 is TGTGCCAGCAGTTCCTGGGGGACTAGCGGGGACCACGGGGCCGTCAATGAGCAGTTCTTC.